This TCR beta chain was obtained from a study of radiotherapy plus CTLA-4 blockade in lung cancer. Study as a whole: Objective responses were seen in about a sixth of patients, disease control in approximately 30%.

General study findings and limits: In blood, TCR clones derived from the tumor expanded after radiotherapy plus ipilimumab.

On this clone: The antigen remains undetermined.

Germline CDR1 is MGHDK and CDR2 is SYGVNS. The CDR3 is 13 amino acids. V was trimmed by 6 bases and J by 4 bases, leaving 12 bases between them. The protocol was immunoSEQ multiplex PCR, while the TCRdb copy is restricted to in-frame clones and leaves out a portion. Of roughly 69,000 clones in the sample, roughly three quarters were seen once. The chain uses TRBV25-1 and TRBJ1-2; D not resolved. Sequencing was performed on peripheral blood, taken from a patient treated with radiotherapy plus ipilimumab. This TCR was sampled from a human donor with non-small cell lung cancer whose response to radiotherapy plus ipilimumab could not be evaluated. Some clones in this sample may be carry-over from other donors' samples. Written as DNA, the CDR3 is TGTGCCAGCAGCTTTGAGGGTCCCTATGGCTACACCTTC. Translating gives CASSFEGPYGYTF.